This T cell receptor beta chain was sequenced during a study of shared clonotypes between healthy human individuals. Clones were sequenced by immunoSEQ multiplex PCR, and TCRdb holds only the in-frame ones, with some missing. The sample records around 2.1 million clones, around 95% being singletons. The V end lost 1 base, the J end lost 6 bases, and 7 bases lay between the germline ends. The CDR3 covers 13 residues. The germline CDR1 and CDR2 sequences are LGHNA and YSLEER. Material: naive CD4+ T cells sorted from blood. This sample's subset: CD45RA+ positively selected. The clonotype comes from a man between 18 and 29 years old in good health. The chain carries TRBV4-3 and TRBJ1-5; D gene uncertain. The CDR3 nucleotides are TGCGCCAGCAGCCAAGCCTTTGGTCAGCCCCAGCATTTT. This encodes CASSQAFGQPQHF.